This record looks at one TCR beta chain sequence and its context. Making TCR beta cDNA involved around 500 ng total RNA and a constant-region primer. Three rounds of nested multiplex PCR with slightly modified ARM-PCR produced TCR beta libraries. A C-beta reverse primer was combined with TRBV1-TRBV30 forward primers in the first two PCR rounds, and each round had about 10 cycles. TCRdb reanalysed the multiplex PCR reads using MiXCR and keeps one entry per CDR3 protein. The sample has almost 200,000 distinct CDR3 sequences, about two thirds seen once. This sample is drawn from a study of tumor-infiltrating lymphocytes in primary liver carcinoma. On the study more broadly: Each sample had roughly 3.65 to 8 million productive TCRbeta reads regardless of tissue type.

Blood RNA came from unsorted whole blood; germline DNA was also extracted. Before surgery, around 4 milliliters of EDTA blood were taken. Germline V CDR1 and CDR2: LNHDA, SQIVND (reference sequence). V trimming: 3 bases; J trimming: 2 bases; junction bases outside the gene matches: 16. The CDR3 extends over 19 amino acids. This chain connects TRBV19 to TRBJ2-5, with TRBD2 matching 9 bases. The TCR sequence derives from a woman aged 55-75 years with primary liver carcinoma and hepatitis B virus infection. The sequenced sample was peripheral blood. The CDR3 here is CASSIIPAGGPSRQETQYF. In DNA, the CDR3 is TGTGCCAGTAGTATTATTCCCGCGGGAGGGCCGAGTCGGCAAGAGACCCAGTACTTC.